These T cell receptor beta chains were read from a single sample in a study of immune evolution from preneoplasia to lung adenocarcinoma. Sequencing used immunoSEQ multiplex PCR; TCRdb keeps in-frame clones, though not all of them. This table holds about 4,000 clones, around 84% found once. The sequenced sample consisted of FFPE minimally invasive lung adenocarcinoma tissue. These receptor sequences come from a person aged 70 to 85 with lung adenocarcinoma. The CDR3 runs from the conserved cysteine through the conserved F or W. The D gene is left open where the match is weak. Part of the rows lack a size; the others show once, few, many or a class for expanded clones.

j_call d_call v_call clone_size cdr3_aa cdr3_nt
TRBJ2-3 NA TRBV7-3 NA CASSLSPGLSTDTQYF TGTGCCAGCAGCTTAAGCCCTGGACTGAGCACAGATACGCAGTATTTT
TRBJ2-3 NA TRBV5-1 once CASSLGENTDTQYF TGCGCCAGCAGCTTAGGCGAAAACACAGATACGCAGTATTTT
TRBJ1-1 NA TRBV7-3 few CASSLTVNTEAFF TGTGCCAGCAGCTTAACGGTGAACACTGAAGCTTTCTTT
TRBJ2-1 NA TRBV11-2 NA CASSYGDRGGDEQFF TGTGCCAGCAGCTACGGAGATCGCGGGGGCGATGAGCAGTTCTTC
TRBJ1-1 NA TRBV4-1 NA CASSQDLYRVNTEAFF TGCGCCAGCAGCCAAGATCTTTACAGGGTGAACACTGAAGCTTTCTTT
TRBJ1-2 NA TRBV9 NA CASSIETRGVYGYTF TGTGCCAGCAGCATCGAAACCCGAGGGGTTTATGGCTACACCTTC
TRBJ1-1 NA TRBV18 NA CASGREGNTEAFF TGTGCCAGCGGCCGGGAGGGGAACACTGAAGCTTTCTTT
TRBJ2-6 NA TRBV7-9 few CASSFSGANVLTF TGTGCCAGCTCCTTCTCTGGGGCCAACGTCCTGACTTTC
TRBJ2-7 TRBD2 TRBV7-9 once CASSLAGLASGGEQYF TGTGCCAGCAGCTTAGCTGGACTAGCCTCGGGAGGCGAGCAGTACTTC
TRBJ2-2 NA TRBV18 NA CASSPNTGELFF TGTGCCAGCTCACCCAACACCGGGGAGCTGTTTTTT
TRBJ2-1 TRBD2 TRBV10-1 NA CASSSGGAYNEQFF TGCGCCAGCAGCAGCGGGGGGGCCTACAATGAGCAGTTCTTC
TRBJ2-7 NA TRBV7-2 NA CASSPQWRGEQYF TGTGCCAGCAGCCCCCAATGGAGGGGAGAGCAGTACTTC
TRBJ2-7 NA TRBV29-1 NA CSVADQGYEQYF TGCAGCGTGGCCGACCAGGGCTACGAGCAGTACTTC
TRBJ1-2 TRBD1 TRBV30 NA CAWTRRDRGDGYTF TGTGCCTGGACTCGCCGGGACAGGGGCGATGGCTACACCTTC
TRBJ2-1 TRBD2 TRBV5-1 NA CASSLYMVASGNNEQFF TGCGCCAGCAGCTTGTACATGGTGGCTAGCGGGAACAATGAGCAGTTCTTC
TRBJ1-1 NA TRBV21-1 NA CAGKGTLNTEAFF TGTGCCGGGAAGGGGACGTTGAACACTGAAGCTTTCTTT
TRBJ2-3 TRBD1 TRBV28 NA CASSSSWGQGFDTQYF TGTGCCAGCAGTTCGAGTTGGGGACAGGGTTTTGATACGCAGTATTTT
TRBJ2-6 NA TRBV4-3 NA CASSPSHSSGANVLTF TGCGCCAGCAGCCCCTCTCACAGCTCTGGGGCCAACGTCCTGACTTTC
TRBJ1-1 NA TRBV6-5 NA CASYFSRADHEAFF TGTGCCAGCTACTTCTCGCGAGCGGATCATGAAGCTTTCTTT
TRBJ1-1 NA TRBV6-1 NA CASSAMRGNTEAFF TGTGCCAGCAGTGCGATGAGGGGGAACACTGAAGCTTTCTTT
TRBJ2-7 NA TRBV5-8 few CASSYFYEQYF TGTGCCAGCAGCTATTTCTACGAGCAGTACTTC
TRBJ1-2 NA TRBV2 NA CASSTRGGNDEYGYTF TGTGCCAGCTCCACCCGGGGAGGGAATGACGAGTATGGCTACACCTTC
TRBJ2-3 NA TRBV9 NA CASSVTALSGTTDTQYF TGTGCCAGCAGCGTCACCGCTTTAAGCGGTACCACAGATACGCAGTATTTT
TRBJ2-1 TRBD2 TRBV12-5 once CASGLALAGDVNEQFF TGTGCTAGTGGTTTGGCCTTAGCGGGAGACGTCAATGAGCAGTTCTTC
TRBJ2-1 TRBD2 TRBV20-1 few CSATAGNEQFF TGCAGTGCCACAGCGGGAAATGAGCAGTTCTTC
TRBJ2-7 TRBD2 TRBV13 NA CASSPRGLAGVEQYF TGTGCCAGCAGCCCTAGGGGGCTAGCGGGAGTCGAGCAGTACTTC
TRBJ1-1 NA TRBV6-5 NA CASSYLAGTEAFF TGTGCCAGCAGTTACCTAGCAGGAACTGAAGCTTTCTTT
TRBJ2-7 NA TRBV28 once CASSAAGALSYEQYF TGTGCCAGCAGTGCCGCAGGGGCCCTCTCCTACGAGCAGTACTTC
TRBJ2-3 NA TRBV12-5 once CASGLTRGTQYF TGTGCTAGTGGTCTAACGCGGGGTACGCAGTATTTT
TRBJ1-2 NA TRBV7-9 NA CASSSHLTASGYTF TGTGCCAGCAGCTCCCACCTGACAGCTTCGGGCTACACCTTC
TRBJ2-1 TRBD1 TRBV14 NA CASSQDFGQGNNEQFF TGTGCCAGCAGCCAAGACTTTGGACAGGGGAACAATGAGCAGTTCTTC
TRBJ1-2 TRBD1 TRBV6-5 NA CASRPTWGQAYGYTF TGTGCCAGCAGGCCAACTTGGGGACAGGCCTATGGCTACACCTTC
TRBJ2-7 NA TRBV6-4 NA CASSEGERSEQYF TGTGCCAGCAGTGAGGGGGAGCGCTCCGAGCAGTACTTC
TRBJ2-1 TRBD1 TRBV9 NA CASSHLGQSDNEQFF TGTGCCAGCAGCCACCTGGGACAGTCTGACAATGAGCAGTTCTTC
TRBJ2-1 NA TRBV5-6 NA CASSLLAGQIYNEQFF TGTGCCAGCAGCTTGTTGGCGGGACAGATCTACAATGAGCAGTTCTTC
TRBJ1-2 NA TRBV27 NA CASRPYTGGYGYTF TGTGCCAGCAGACCCTATACCGGCGGCTATGGCTACACCTTC
TRBJ2-1 NA TRBV6-1 NA CASSLSGIYNEQFF TGTGCCAGCAGTTTGTCCGGGATCTACAATGAGCAGTTCTTC
TRBJ2-7 TRBD1 TRBV5-5 NA CASSRDRDASYEQYF TGTGCCAGCAGCAGAGACAGGGACGCTTCCTACGAGCAGTACTTC
TRBJ1-4 TRBD1 TRBV6-5 few CASREGAGDEKLFF TGTGCCAGCCGCGAGGGGGCAGGTGATGAAAAACTGTTTTTT
TRBJ1-6 TRBD1 TRBV11-2 NA CASSPDRDNSPLHF TGTGCCAGCAGCCCAGACAGGGATAATTCACCCCTCCACTTT